Described below is a single TCR beta chain sequence and its context. Its antigen is currently not known. Nothing much larger sits one base from this clone, and base qualities are not available. The immunoSEQ Assay, a bias-controlled multiplex PCR, was used to amplify TCRbeta CDR3 regions from genomic DNA. The paper's processing steps were these. The number of nucleated cells in each sample was estimated from the amplification of reference gene primers within the assay. Sequence reads were collapsed and filtered to measure the absolute abundance of every unique TCRbeta CDR3 rearrangement. For each sample, productive Simpson clonality was calculated by taking the square root of Simpson's diversity index across productive rearrangements. In its TCRdb copy, this immuneACCESS table keeps in-frame sequences only and misses some clones. Where compared with another copy, unresolved V genes explain less than half of these, and the others have no known cause. V and J calls and clone size are those listed in that table; D and trimming were worked out from the DNA. The sample records hundreds of thousands of clones, around 82% of which are singletons. Over 3.5% of the sample rests with the top ten.

This sample was taken from a study of blood T cell repertoires in COVID-19 (dated by TCRdb to the early 2020s). Concerning the study at large: Collaborator samples came from the United States, Italy and Spain and covered acute and convalescent phases of COVID-19. The prospective study material was composed of cDNA or gDNA derived from T cells, B-cell-depleted T cells, or PBMCs. Deeply sampled blood TCRbeta repertoires from subjects exposed to, actively infected with, or recovered from COVID-19 were included in the dataset. A freely available public database, intended as a resource for researchers studying the immune response to SARS-CoV-2, is where the repertoires were released. The samples were drawn from two sources: the first 160 participants of the ongoing ImmuneRACE study, and approximately 1,300 subjects contributed by 6 global collaborators. The sample metadata nearly always contained a de-identified subject ID, COVID-19 status, age in years and sex. Where HLA class I and class II types were available, the types were taken from metadata supplied by the sample provider, not from assay-based typing.

A distance of 12 bases separates the germline ends of V and J, which lose 3 bases and 4 bases respectively. Taken from the germline V gene (reference sequence), the CDR1 and CDR2 loops are MNHEY and SMNVEV. The CDR3 goes from the cysteine to the phenylalanine over 14 residues. The read is trimmed to its CDR3 DNA, 42 bases read in frame from base 1. The collaborating institutions used their own protocols to collect whole blood in K2EDTA tubes. For TCRbeta analysis, collaborators shipped samples in one of three forms: frozen whole blood, isolated PBMCs, or DNA extracted from either of those sample types. Study-wide conclusions, independent of this receptor: The amount of clinical and demographic metadata varied by source and participant and was provided uncurated.

Sequenced sample: peripheral blood. Here the chain combines TRBV27 and TRBJ2-5; the D segment could be TRBD2, given 7 matching bases. This receptor was obtained from a woman aged 70-85 years with acute or convalescent COVID-19. For the CDR3, the sequence is CASSLGGARETQYF. The bases are TGTGCCAGCAGTTTGGGGGGGGCGAGAGAGACCCAGTACTTC.